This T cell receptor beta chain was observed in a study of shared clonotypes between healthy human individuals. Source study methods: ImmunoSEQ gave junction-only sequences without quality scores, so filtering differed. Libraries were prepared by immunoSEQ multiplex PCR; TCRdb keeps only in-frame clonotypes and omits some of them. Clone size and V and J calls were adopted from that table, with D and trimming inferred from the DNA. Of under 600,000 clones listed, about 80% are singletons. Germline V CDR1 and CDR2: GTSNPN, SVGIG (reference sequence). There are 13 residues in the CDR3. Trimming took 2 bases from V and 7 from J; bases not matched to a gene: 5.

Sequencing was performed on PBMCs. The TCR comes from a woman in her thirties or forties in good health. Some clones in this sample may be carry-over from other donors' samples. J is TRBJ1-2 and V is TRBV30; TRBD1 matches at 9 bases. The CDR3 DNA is TGTGCCTGGAGTACAGGGGGCGCGGGTGGCTACACCTTC. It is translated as CAWSTGGAGGYTF.